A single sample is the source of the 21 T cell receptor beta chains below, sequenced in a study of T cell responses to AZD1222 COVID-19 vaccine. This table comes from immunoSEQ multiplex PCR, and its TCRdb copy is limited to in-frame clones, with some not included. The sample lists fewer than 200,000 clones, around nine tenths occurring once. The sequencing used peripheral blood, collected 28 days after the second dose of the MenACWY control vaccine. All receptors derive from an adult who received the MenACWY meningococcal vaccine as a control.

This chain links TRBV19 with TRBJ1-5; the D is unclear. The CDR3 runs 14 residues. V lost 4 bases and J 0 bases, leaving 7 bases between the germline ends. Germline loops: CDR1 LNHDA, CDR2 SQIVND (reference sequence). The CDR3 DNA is TGTGCCAGTAGTAACAGTCCTAGCAATCAGCCCCAGCATTTT. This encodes CASSNSPSNQPQHF. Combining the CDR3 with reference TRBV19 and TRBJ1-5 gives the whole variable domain DGGITQSPKYLFRKEGQNVTLSCEQNLNHDAMYWYRQDPGQGLRLIYYSQIVNDFQKGDIAEGYSVSREKKESFPLTVTSAQKNPTAFYLCASSNSPSNQPQHFGDGTRLSIL.

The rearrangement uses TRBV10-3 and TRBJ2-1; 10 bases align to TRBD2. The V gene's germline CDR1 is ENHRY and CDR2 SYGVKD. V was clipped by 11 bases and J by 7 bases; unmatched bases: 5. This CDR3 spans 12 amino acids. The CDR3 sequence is CAAGAGGNEQFF. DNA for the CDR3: TGTGCCGCGGGAGCGGGAGGGAATGAGCAGTTCTTC.

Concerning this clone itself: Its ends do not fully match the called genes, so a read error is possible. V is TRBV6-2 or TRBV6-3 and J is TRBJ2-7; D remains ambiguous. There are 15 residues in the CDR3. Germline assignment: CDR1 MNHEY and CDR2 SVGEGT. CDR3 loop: CASSYFGRRSNEQYF. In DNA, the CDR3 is TGTGCCAGCAGTTACTTCGGTAGACGCTCCAACGAGCAGTACTTC.

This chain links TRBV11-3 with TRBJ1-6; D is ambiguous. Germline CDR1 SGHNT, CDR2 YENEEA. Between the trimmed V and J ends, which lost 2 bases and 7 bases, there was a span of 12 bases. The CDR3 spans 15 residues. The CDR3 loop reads CASSLYGAVNSPLHF. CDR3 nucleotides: TGTGCCAGCAGCTTATATGGTGCGGTGAATTCACCCCTCCACTTT.

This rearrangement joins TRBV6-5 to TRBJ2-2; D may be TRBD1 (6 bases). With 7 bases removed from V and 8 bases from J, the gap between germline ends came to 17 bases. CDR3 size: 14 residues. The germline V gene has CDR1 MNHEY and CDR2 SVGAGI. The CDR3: CASNPLRGSGELFF. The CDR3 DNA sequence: TGTGCCAGCAACCCCCTGAGGGGGTCTGGGGAGCTGTTTTTT.

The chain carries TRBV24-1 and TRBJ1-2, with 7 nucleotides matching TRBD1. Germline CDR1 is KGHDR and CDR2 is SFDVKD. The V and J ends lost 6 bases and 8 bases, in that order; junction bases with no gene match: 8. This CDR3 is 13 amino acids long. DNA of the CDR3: TGTGCCACCAGTTTTACTACAGGGGACGGCTACACCTTC. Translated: CATSFTTGDGYTF.

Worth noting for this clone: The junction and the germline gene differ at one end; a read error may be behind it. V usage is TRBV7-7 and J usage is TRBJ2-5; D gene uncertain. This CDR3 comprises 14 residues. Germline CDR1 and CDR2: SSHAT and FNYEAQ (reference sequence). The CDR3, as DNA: TGTGCTAGCAGCTCATTTGGCGGTAAAGAGACCCAGTACTTC. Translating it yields CASSSFGGKETQYF.

The CDR3 DNA follows: TGTGCCAGCAGTCGGGACAGATATAACTATGGCTACACCTTC. As protein: CASSRDRYNYGYTF. The chain has TRBV6-5 and TRBJ1-2; 7 nucleotides agree with TRBD1. In germline, CDR1 is MNHEY, CDR2 SVGAGI. Trimming cost V 5 bases and J 1 base; bases outside gene matches: 4. This CDR3 has 14 amino acids.

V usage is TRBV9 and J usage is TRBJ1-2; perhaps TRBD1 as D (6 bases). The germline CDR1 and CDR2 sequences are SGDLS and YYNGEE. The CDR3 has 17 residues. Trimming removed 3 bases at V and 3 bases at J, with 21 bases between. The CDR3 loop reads CASSGTGQGNKYYGYTF. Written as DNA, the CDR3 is TGTGCCAGCAGCGGCACGGGACAAGGAAATAAGTACTATGGCTACACCTTC.

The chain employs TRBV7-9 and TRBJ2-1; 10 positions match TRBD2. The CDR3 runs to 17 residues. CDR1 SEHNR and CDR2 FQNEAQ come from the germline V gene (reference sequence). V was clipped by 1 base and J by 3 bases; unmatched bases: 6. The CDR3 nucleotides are TGTGCCAGCAGCTTAGTTGGAACTAGCGGGAACTACAATGAGCAGTTCTTC. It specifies CASSLVGTSGNYNEQFF.

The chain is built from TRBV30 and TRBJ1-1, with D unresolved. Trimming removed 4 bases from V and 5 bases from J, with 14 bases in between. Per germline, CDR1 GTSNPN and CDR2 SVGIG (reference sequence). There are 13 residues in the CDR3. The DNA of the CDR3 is TGTGCCTGGACCTCTGGGCCTGGGACTGAAGCTTTCTTT. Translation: CAWTSGPGTEAFF.

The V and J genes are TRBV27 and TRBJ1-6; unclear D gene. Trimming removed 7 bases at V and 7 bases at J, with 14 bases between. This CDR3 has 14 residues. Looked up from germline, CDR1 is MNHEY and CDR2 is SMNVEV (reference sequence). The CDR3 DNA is TGTGCCAGCACCCCGAGGAATGAGAATTCACCCCTCCACTTT. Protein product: CASTPRNENSPLHF.

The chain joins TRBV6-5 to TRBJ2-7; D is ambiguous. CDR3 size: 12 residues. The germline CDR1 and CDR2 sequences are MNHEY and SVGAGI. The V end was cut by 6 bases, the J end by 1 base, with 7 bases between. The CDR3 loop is CASSTGSYEQYF. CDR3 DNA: TGTGCCAGCAGCACCGGATCCTACGAGCAGTACTTC.

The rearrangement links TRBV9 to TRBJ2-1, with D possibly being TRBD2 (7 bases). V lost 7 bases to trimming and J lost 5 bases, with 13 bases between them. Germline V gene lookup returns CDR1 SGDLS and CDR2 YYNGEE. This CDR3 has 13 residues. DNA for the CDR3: TGTGCCAGCCGCCGGGGGGCAGACAATGAGCAGTTCTTC. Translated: CASRRGADNEQFF.

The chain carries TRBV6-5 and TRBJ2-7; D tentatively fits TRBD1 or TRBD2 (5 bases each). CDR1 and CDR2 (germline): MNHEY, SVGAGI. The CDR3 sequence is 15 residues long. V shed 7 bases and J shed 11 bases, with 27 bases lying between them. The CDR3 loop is CASTQGVAGSRREYF. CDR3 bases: TGTGCCAGCACCCAAGGGGTTGCGGGCAGCCGGCGGGAGTACTTC.

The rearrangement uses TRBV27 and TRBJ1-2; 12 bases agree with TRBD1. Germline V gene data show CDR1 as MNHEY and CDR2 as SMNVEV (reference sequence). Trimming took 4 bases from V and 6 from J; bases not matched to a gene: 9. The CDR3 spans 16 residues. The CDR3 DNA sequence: TGTGCCAGCAGTTCAATAGGGACAGGGGGCGTGAATGGCTACACCTTC. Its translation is CASSSIGTGGVNGYTF.

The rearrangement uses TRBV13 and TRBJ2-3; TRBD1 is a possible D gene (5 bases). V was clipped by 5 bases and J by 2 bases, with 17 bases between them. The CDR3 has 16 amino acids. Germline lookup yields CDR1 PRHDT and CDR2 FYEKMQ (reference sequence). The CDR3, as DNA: TGTGCCAGCAGCACTTTGGGAAGGACAACCACAGATACGCAGTATTTT. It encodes CASSTLGRTTTDTQYF.

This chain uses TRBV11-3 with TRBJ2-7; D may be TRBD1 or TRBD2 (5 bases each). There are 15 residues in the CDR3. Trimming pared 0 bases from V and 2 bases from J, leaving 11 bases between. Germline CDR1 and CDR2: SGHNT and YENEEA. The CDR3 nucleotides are TGTGCCAGCAGCTTAGAAGCAGGGAGTACCTACGAGCAGTACTTC. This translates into CASSLEAGSTYEQYF. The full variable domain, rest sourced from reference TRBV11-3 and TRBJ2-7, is EAGVVQSPRYKIIEKKQPVAFWCNPISGHNTLYWYLQNLGQGPELLIRYENEEAVDDSQLPKDRFSAERLKGVDSTLKIQPAELGDSAVYLCASSLEAGSTYEQYFGPGTRLTVT.

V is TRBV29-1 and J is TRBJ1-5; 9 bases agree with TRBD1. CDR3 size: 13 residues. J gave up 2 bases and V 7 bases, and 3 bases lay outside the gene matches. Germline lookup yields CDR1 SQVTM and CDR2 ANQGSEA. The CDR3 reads CSARTGGNQPQHF. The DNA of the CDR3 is TGCAGCGCCCGGACAGGGGGCAATCAGCCCCAGCATTTT. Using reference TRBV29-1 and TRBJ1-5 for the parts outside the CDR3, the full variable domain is SAVISQKPSRDICQRGTSLTIQCQVDSQVTMMFWYRQQPGQSLTLIATANQGSEATYESGFVIDKFPISRPNLTFSTLTVSNMSPEDSSIYLCSARTGGNQPQHFGDGTRLSIL.

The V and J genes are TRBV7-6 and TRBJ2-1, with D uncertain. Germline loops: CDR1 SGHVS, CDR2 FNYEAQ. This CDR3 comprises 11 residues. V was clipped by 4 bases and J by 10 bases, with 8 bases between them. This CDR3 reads CASSSLQEQFF. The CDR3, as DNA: TGTGCCAGCAGCTCACTGCAGGAGCAGTTCTTC. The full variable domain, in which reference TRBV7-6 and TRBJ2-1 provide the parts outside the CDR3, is GAGVSQSPRYKVTKRGQDVALRCDPISGHVSLYWYRQALGQGPEFLTYFNYEAQQDKSGLPNDRFSAERPEGSISTLTIQRTEQRDSAMYRCASSSLQEQFFGPGTRLTVL.

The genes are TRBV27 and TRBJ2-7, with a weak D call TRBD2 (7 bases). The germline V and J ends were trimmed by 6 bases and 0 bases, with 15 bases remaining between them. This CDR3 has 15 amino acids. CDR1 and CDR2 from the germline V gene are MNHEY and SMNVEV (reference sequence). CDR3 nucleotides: TGTGCCAGCAGCGTATCTGCGGGGGCCTCCTACGAGCAGTACTTC. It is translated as CASSVSAGASYEQYF.